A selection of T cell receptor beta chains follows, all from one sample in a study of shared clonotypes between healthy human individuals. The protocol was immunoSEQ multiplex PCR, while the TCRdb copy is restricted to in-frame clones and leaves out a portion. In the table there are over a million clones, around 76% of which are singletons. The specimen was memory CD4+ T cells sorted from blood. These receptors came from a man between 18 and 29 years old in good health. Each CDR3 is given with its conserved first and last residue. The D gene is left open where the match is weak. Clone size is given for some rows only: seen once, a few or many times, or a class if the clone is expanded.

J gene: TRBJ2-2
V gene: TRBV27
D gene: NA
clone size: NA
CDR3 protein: CASSFSPGFNTGELFF
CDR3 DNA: TGTGCCAGCAGTTTTTCCCCCGGGTTTAACACCGGGGAGCTGTTTTTT

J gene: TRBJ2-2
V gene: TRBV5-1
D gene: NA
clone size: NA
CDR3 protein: CASSHSTDTGELFF
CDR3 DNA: TGCGCCAGCAGCCATTCTACAGACACCGGGGAGCTGTTTTTT

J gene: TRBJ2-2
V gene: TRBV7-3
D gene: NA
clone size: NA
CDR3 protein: CASSLTDANTGELFF
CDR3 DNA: TGTGCCAGCAGCTTAACAGACGCGAACACCGGGGAGCTGTTTTTT

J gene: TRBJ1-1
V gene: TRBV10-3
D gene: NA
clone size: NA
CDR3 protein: CAISESQGRAFF
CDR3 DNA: TGTGCCATCAGTGAGTCGCAGGGGCGAGCTTTCTTT

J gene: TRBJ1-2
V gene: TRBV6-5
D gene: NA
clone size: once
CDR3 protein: CASSQSTGGYTF
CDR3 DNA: TGTGCCAGCAGTCAATCAACAGGGGGCTACACCTTC

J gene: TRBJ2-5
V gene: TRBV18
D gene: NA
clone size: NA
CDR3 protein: CASSTLAETQYF
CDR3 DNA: TGTGCCAGCTCTACCCTGGCGGAGACCCAGTACTTC

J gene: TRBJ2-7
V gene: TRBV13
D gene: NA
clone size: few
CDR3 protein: CASSLGLWLAYEQYF
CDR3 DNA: TGTGCCAGCAGCTTAGGCCTCTGGTTAGCCTACGAGCAGTACTTC

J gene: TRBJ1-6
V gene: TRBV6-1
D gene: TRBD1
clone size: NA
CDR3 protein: CASSALTGGQRGVYNSPLHF
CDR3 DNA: TGTGCCAGCAGTGCCCTGACAGGGGGCCAGCGTGGGGTCTATAATTCACCCCTCCACTTT

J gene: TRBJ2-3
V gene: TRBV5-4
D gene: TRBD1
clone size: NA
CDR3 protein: CASSPDRGRDTQYF
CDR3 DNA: TGTGCCAGCAGTCCGGACAGGGGGCGAGATACGCAGTATTTT

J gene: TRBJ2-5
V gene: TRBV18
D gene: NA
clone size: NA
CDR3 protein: CASSPAGRGGETQYF
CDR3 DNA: TGTGCCAGCTCACCGGCGGGGCGCGGAGGGGAGACCCAGTACTTC

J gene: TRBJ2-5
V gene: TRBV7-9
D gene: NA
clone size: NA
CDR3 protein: CASRPGLGGETQYF
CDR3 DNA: TGTGCCAGCAGACCCGGACTAGGGGGGGAGACCCAGTACTTC

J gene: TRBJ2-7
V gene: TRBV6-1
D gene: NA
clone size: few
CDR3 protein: CASSESGSEQYF
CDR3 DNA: TGTGCCAGCAGTGAATCGGGCAGCGAGCAGTACTTC

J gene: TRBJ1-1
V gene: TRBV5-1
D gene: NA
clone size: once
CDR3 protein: CASSPGIGSLGTEAFF
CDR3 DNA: TGCGCCAGCAGCCCTGGGATTGGCAGCTTAGGAACTGAAGCTTTCTTT

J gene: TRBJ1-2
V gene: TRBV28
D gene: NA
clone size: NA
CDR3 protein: CASSRTGSGYTF
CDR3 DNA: TGTGCCAGCAGCCGAACAGGGTCTGGCTACACCTTC

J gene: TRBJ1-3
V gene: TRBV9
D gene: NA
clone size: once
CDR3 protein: CASSVATAGNTIYF
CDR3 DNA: TGTGCCAGCAGCGTAGCCACAGCTGGAAACACCATATATTTT

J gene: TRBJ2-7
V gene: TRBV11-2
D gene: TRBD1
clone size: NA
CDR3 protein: CASSLGQGALPYEQYF
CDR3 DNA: TGTGCCAGCAGCTTGGGGCAGGGGGCGCTTCCCTACGAGCAGTACTTC

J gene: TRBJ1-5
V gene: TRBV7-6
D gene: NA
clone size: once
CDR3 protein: CASSFLFSGTIPRNNQPQHF
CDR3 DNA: TGTGCCAGCAGCTTCCTCTTCTCCGGGACAATTCCGAGGAACAATCAGCCCCAGCATTTT

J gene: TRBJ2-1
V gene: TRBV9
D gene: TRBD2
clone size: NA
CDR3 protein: CASSVASIAGGVGVNEQFF
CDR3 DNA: TGTGCCAGCAGCGTAGCTAGTATAGCGGGAGGGGTAGGAGTTAATGAGCAGTTCTTC

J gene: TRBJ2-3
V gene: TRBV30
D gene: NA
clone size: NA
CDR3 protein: CAWEGGTDTQYF
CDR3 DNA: TGTGCCTGGGAGGGGGGCACAGATACGCAGTATTTT

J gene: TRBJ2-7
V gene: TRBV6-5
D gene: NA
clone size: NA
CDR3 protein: CARTKQTGSAYEQYF
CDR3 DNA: TGTGCCAGGACGAAGCAAACAGGGTCAGCCTACGAGCAGTACTTC

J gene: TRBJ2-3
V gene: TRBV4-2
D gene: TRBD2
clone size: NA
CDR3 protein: CASSQLGLAGGSADTQYF
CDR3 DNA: TGTGCCAGCAGCCAACTCGGACTAGCGGGAGGGTCGGCAGATACGCAGTATTTT